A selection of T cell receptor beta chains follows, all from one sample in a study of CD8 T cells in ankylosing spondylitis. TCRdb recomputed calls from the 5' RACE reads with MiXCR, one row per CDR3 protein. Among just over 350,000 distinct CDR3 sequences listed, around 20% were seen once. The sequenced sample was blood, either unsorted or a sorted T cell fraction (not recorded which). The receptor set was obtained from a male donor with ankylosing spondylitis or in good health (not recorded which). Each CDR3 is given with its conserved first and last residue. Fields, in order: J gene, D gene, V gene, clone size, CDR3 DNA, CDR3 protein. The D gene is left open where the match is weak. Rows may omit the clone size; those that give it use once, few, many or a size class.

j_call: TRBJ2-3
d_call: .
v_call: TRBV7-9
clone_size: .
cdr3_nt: TGTGCCAGCAGATCAGGGTCAGATACGCAGTATTTT
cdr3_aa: CASRSGSDTQYF

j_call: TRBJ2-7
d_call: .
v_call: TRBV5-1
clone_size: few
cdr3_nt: TGCGCCAGCAGCTTGGTAGGGCTCGGAGGACAGGAGCAGTACTTC
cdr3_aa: CASSLVGLGGQEQYF

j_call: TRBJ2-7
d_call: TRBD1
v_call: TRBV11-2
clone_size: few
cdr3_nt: TGTGCCAGCGACTATTACAGGGGTAATTTCTACGAGCAGTACTTC
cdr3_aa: CASDYYRGNFYEQYF

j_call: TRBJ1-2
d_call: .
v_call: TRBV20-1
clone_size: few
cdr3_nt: TGCAGTGCTAGAGATGCGGCAGGGGATGGCTACACCTTC
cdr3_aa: CSARDAAGDGYTF

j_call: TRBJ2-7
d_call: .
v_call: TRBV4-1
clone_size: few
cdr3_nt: TGCGCCAGCAGCCAAGCGCGCGGGACCTTATACGAGCAGTACTTC
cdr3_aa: CASSQARGTLYEQYF

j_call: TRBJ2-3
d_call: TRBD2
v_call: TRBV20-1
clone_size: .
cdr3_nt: TGCAGTGCTTCTTATGGACTAGCGGGGTCCGCAGATACGCAGTATTTT
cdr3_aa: CSASYGLAGSADTQYF

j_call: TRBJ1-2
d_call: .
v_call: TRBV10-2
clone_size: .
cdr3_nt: TGCGCCAGCAGTAGTGCCATAGCCACCTATGGCTACACCTTC
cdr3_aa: CASSSAIATYGYTF

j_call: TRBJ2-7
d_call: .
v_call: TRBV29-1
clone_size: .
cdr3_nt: TGCTCGGCCCGACGCTCCTACGAGCAGTACTTC
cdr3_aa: CSARRSYEQYF

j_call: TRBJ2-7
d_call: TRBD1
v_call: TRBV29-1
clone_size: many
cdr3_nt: TGCAGCGTTAGGACAGGGAAATCCTACGAGCAGTACTTC
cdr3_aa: CSVRTGKSYEQYF

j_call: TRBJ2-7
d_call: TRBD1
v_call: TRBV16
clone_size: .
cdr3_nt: TGTGCCAGCAGCCACTCCGGGACAGGGGGCTCCTACGAGCAGTACTTC
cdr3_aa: CASSHSGTGGSYEQYF

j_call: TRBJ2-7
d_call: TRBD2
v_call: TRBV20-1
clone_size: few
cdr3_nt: TGCAGTGCTAGACCCCCTTTGGGGGCTAGCGGGGCCCAAATAGAGTACTTC
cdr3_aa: CSARPPLGASGAQIEYF

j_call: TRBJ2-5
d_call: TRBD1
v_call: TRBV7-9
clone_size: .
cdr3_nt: TGTGCCAGCAGCTTAGCCAGGGGGCTGGAGACCCAGTACTTC
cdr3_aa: CASSLARGLETQYF

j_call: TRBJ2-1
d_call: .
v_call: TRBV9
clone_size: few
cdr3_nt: TGTGCCAGCAGCGTAGGTGACGTCTACAATGAGCAGTTCTTC
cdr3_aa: CASSVGDVYNEQFF

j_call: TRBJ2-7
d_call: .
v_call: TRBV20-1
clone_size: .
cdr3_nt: TGCAGTGCTAGAGCGGGCAGCCTTGATGGGGAGCAGTACTTC
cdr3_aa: CSARAGSLDGEQYF

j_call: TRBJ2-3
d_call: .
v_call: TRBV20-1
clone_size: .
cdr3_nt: TGCAGTGCCAGACCCGGGAATGCAGATACGCAGTATTTT
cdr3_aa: CSARPGNADTQYF

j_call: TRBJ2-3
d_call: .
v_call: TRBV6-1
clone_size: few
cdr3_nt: TGTGCCAGCACTCGGATCATCACAGATACGCAGTATTTT
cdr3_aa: CASTRIITDTQYF

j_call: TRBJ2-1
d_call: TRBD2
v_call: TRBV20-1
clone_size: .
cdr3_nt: TGCAGTGCTAAGGTTAGCGGGGGATCCTACAATGAGCAGTTCTTC
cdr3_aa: CSAKVSGGSYNEQFF

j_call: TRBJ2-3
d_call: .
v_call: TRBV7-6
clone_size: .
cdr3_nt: TGTGCCAGCAGCTTAGCGGCGACTTACACAGATACGCAGTATTTT
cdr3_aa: CASSLAATYTDTQYF

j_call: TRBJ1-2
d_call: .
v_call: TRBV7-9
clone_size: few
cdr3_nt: TGTGCCAGCAGCTTAGCGCTAGAAGTAAACTATGGCTACACCTTC
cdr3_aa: CASSLALEVNYGYTF

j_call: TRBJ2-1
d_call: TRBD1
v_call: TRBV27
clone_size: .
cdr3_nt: TGTGCCAGCAGTGCCCCGGGACAGGGTAATGAGCAGTTCTTC
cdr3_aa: CASSAPGQGNEQFF

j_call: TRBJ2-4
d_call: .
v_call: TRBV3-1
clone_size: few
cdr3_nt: TGTGCCAGCAGCCAGGGTTTCGACATCGCCCTAACCATCGTTCAGTACTTC
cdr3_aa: CASSQGFDIALTIVQYF

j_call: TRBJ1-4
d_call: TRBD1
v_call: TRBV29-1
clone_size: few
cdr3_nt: TGCAGCGTGTTGACCGGGACAGGGGGCCCTGAAAAACTGTTTTTT
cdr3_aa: CSVLTGTGGPEKLFF

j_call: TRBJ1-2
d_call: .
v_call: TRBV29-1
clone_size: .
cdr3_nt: TGCAGCGTTCGGACAGTCCCTAACTATGGCTACACCTTC
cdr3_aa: CSVRTVPNYGYTF

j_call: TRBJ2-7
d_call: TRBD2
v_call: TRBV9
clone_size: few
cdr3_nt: TGTGCCAGCAGCCCGGGACTAGCGTCCCACGAGCAGTACTTC
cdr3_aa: CASSPGLASHEQYF

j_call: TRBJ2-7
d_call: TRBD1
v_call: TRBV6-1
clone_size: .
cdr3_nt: TGTGCCAGCAGTGGAGCGCGGACAGGGGAGCAGTACTTC
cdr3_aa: CASSGARTGEQYF

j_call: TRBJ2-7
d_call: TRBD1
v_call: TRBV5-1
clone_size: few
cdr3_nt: TGCGCCAGCAGCTTGGGACAGGGCGTCCACCATAACTACGAGCAGTACTTC
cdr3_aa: CASSLGQGVHHNYEQYF

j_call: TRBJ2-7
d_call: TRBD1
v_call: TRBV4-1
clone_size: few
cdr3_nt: TGCGCCAGCAGCCAAGATATTAGGGGACAGGGTGGTTCCGAGCAGTACTTC
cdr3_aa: CASSQDIRGQGGSEQYF

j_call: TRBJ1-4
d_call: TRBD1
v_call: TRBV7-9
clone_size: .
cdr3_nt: TGTGCCAGCAGCACCCCGACAGGGGGGAATGAAAAACTGTTTTTT
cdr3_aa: CASSTPTGGNEKLFF

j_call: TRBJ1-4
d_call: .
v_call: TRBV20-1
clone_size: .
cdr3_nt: TGCAGTGCTAGCCTAAGGGAAAAACTGTTTTTT
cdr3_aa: CSASLREKLFF

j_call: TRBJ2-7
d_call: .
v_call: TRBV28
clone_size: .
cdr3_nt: TGTGCCAGCAGTGCGGGACGTCACTCCTACGAGCAGTACTTC
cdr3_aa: CASSAGRHSYEQYF

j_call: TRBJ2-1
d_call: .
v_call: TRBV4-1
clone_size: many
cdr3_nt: TGCGCCAGCAGCCAAGATATCTGGGCTTCGGGGAAGAATGAGCAGTTCTTC
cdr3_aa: CASSQDIWASGKNEQFF

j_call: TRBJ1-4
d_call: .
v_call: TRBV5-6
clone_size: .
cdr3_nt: TGTGCCAGCAGCTTGGGACCGGGAGAGTCGGGGGAAAAACTGTTTTTT
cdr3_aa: CASSLGPGESGEKLFF

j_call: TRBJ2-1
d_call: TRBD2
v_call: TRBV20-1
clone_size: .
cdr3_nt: TGCAGTGCTACCTCGACTAGCGGCTACAATGAGCAGTTCTTC
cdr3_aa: CSATSTSGYNEQFF

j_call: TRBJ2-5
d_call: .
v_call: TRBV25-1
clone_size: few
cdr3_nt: TGTGCCAGCAGTGAATTAGCAGGGCTCAGCCAAGAGACCCAGTACTTC
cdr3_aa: CASSELAGLSQETQYF

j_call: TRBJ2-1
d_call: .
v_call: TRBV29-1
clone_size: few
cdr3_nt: TGCAGCGTTGAAGATAAATACAATGAGCAGTTCTTC
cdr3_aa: CSVEDKYNEQFF

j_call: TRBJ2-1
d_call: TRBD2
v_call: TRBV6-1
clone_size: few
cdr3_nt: TGTGCCAGCAGCTCTAGCGGGGTCTCAGGAGGTGAGCAGTTCTTC
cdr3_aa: CASSSSGVSGGEQFF

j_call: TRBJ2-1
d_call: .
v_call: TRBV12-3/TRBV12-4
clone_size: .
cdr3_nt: TGTGCCAGCAGTTTAGGTCGGGGGAGCAATGAGCAGTTCTTC
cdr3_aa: CASSLGRGSNEQFF

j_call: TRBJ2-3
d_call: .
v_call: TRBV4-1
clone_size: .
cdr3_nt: TGCGCCAGCAGCCGCGACTTTGCAGATACGCAGTATTTT
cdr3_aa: CASSRDFADTQYF

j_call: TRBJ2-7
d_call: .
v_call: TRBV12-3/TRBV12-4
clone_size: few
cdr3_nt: TGTGCCAGCAGTGCCCGAATAGGGGGGCCTGGGGAGCAGTACTTC
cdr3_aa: CASSARIGGPGEQYF

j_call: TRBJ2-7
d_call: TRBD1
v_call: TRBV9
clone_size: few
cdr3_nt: TGTGCCAGCAGCGGGCCAGGGGGCCCGGGACAGGGGTCCTACGAGCAGTACTTC
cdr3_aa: CASSGPGGPGQGSYEQYF

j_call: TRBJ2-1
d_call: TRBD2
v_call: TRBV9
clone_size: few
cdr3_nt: TGTGCCAGCAGTGGGACTAGCCCCTACAATGAGCAGTTCTTC
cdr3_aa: CASSGTSPYNEQFF